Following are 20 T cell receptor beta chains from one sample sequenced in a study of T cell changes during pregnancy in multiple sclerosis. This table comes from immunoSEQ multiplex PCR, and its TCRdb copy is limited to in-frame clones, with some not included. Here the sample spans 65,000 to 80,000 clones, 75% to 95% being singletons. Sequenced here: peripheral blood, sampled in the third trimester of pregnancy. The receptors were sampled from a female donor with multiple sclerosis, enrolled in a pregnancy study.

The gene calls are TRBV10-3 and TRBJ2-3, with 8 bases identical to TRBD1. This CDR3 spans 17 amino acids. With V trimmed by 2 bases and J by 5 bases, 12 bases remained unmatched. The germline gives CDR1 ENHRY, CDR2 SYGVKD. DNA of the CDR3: TGTGCCATCAGTGAGATGTGGGCAGGGGGCTTGAGAGATACGCAGTATTTT. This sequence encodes CAISEMWAGGLRDTQYF.

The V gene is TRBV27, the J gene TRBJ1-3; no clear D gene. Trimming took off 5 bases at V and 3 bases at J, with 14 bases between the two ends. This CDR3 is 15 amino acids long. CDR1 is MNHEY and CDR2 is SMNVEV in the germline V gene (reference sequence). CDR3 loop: CASSPFGVVGNTIYF. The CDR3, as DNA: TGTGCCAGCAGTCCTTTCGGGGTAGTTGGAAACACCATATATTTT.

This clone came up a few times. CDR3 DNA: TGTGCCAGCTCACCACTCGGCAGGGAAGCTTTCTTT. Its protein product is CASSPLGREAFF. The chain employs TRBV18 and TRBJ1-1; unclear D gene. CDR1 KGHSH and CDR2 LQKENI come from the germline V gene. This CDR3 contains 12 residues. Trimming took off 1 base at V and 8 bases at J, with 8 bases between the two ends.

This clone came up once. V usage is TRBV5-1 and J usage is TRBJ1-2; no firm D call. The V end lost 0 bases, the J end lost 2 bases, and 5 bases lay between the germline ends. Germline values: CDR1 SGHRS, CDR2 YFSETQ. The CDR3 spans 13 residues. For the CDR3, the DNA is TGCGCCAGCAGCTTGGCAGAAAACTATGGCTACACCTTC. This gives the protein CASSLAENYGYTF.

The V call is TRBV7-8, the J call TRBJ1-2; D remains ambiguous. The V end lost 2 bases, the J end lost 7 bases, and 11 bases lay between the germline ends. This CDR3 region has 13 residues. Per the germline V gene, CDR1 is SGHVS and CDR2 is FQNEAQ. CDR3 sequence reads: CASSLRSRGGYTF. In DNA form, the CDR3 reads TGTGCCAGCAGCTTACGGTCTCGGGGTGGCTACACCTTC.

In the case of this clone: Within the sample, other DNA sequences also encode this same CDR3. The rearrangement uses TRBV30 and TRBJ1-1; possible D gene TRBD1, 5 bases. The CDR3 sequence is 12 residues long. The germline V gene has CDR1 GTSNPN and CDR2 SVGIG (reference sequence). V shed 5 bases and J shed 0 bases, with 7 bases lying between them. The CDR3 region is CAWGHLNTEAFF. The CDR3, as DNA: TGTGCCTGGGGACATTTGAACACTGAAGCTTTCTTT.

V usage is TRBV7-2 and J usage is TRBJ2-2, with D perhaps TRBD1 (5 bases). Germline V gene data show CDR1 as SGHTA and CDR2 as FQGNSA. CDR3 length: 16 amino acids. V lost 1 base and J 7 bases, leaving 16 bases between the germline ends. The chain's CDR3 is CASSLVAGRSGGELFF. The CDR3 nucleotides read TGTGCCAGCAGCTTAGTAGCAGGGCGGTCAGGCGGGGAGCTGTTTTTT.

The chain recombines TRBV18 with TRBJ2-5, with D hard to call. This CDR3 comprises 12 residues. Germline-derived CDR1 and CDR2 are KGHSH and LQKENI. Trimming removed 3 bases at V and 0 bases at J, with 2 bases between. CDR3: CASSPDQETQYF. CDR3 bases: TGTGCCAGCTCACCCGACCAAGAGACCCAGTACTTC.

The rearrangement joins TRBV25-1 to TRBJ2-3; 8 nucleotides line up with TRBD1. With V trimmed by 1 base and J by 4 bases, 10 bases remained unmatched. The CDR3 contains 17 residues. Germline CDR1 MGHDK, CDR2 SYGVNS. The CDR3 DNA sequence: TGTGCCAGCAGTGAATCCCCGGGACAGGATGCGTCAGATACGCAGTATTTT. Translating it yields CASSESPGQDASDTQYF.

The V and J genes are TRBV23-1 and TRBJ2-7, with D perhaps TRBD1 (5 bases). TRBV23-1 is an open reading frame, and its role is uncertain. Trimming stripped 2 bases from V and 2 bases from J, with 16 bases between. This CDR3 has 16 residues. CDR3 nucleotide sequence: TGCGCCAGCAGTCAACCCCCAGGGAAACCCCCCTACGAGCAGTACTTC. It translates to CASSQPPGKPPYEQYF.

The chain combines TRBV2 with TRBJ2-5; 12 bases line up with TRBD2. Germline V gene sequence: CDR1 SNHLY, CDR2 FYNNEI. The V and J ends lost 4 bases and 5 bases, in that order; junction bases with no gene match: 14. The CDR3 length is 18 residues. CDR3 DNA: TGTGCCAGCAGTGCAAGACTAGCGGGAGTCTCGCCCCGGGAGACCCAGTACTTC. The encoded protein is CASSARLAGVSPRETQYF.

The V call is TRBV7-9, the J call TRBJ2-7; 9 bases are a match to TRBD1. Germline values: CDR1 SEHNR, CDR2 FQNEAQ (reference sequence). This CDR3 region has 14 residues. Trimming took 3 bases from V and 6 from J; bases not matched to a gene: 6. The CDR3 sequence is CASSFNRGPSEQYF. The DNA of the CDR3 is TGTGCCAGCAGCTTCAACAGGGGGCCGAGCGAGCAGTACTTC.

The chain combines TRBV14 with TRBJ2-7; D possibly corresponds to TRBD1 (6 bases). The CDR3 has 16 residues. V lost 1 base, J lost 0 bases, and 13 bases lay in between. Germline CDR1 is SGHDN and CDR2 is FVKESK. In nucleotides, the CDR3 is TGTGCCAGCAGCCAAGTTTGGGACACAAGCTCCTACGAGCAGTACTTC. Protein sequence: CASSQVWDTSSYEQYF.

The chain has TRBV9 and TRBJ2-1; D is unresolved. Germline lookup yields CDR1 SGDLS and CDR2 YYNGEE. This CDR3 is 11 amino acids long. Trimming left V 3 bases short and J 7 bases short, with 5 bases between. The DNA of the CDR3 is TGTGCCAGCAGCGCTAGGAATGAGCAGTTCTTC. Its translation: CASSARNEQFF.

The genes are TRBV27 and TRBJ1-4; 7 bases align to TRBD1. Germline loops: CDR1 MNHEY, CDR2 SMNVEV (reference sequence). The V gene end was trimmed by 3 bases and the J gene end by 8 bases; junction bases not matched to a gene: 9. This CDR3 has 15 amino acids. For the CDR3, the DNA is TGTGCCAGCAGTTTTCAGGGGGTCGGTCTGGAAAAACTGTTTTTT. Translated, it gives CASSFQGVGLEKLFF.

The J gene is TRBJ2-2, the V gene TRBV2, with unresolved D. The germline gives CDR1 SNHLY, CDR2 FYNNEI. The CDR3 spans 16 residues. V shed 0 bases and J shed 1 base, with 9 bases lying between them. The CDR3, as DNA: TGTGCCAGCAGTGAAGCAAATTGGCTGAACACCGGGGAGCTGTTTTTT. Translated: CASSEANWLNTGELFF.

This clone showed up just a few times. The CDR3 is CASSVGLPGDEQFF. The CDR3 nucleotides are TGTGCCAGCAGTGTGGGGCTCCCTGGCGATGAGCAGTTCTTC. V and J are TRBV7-2 and TRBJ2-1; D may be TRBD1 (5 bases). This CDR3 is built from 14 residues. Per germline, CDR1 SGHTA and CDR2 FQGNSA. V was clipped by 6 bases and J by 8 bases, with 17 bases between them.

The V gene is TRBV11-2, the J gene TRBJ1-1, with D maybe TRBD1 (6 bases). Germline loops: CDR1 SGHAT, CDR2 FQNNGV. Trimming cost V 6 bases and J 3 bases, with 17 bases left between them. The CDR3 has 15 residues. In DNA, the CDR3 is TGTGCCAGCAGACCCGTCCCGGGACATCACACTGAAGCTTTCTTT. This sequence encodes CASRPVPGHHTEAFF.

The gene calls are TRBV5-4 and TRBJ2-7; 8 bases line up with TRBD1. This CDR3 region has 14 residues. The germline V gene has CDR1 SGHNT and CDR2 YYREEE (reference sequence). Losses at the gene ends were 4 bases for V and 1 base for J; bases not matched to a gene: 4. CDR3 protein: CASSPGTGSYEQYF. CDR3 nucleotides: TGTGCCAGCAGCCCGGGGACAGGATCCTACGAGCAGTACTTC.

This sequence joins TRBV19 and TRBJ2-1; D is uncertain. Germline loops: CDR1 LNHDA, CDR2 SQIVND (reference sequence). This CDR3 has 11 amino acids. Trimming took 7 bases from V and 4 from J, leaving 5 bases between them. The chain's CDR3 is CASTEYNEQFF. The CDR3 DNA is TGTGCCAGTACGGAGTACAATGAGCAGTTCTTC.